Here is one T cell receptor beta chain with its context. This specimen comes from a study of Ad26.COV2.S vaccination and SARS-CoV-2 variants. V shed 6 bases and J 6 bases; nucleotides not matched to a gene: 9. Per the germline V gene, CDR1 is MDHEN and CDR2 is SYDVKM. The CDR3 has 14 amino acids. Sample treatment: roughly 20 received Ad26.COV2.S at low or high dose, single or two shots; about 5 received placebo; per-sample allocation not given. Sampling was performed 63 days after the first vaccine or placebo injection. The data were produced by immunoSEQ multiplex PCR, yet TCRdb's version contains in-frame clones alone and is incomplete. The table has almost 400,000 clones, 89% seen once.

Specimen: peripheral blood, collected in a trial of Ad26.COV2.S vaccine versus placebo. The chain has TRBV28 and TRBJ2-3, with 7 bases fitting TRBD1. The receptor's source is a person aged 18-65 years who received the Ad26.COV2.S COVID-19 vaccine or a placebo. This CDR3 is CASRPPGTVDTQYF. As DNA, the CDR3 is TGTGCCAGCAGGCCCCCCGGGACAGTTGATACGCAGTATTTT.